This T cell receptor beta chain was sequenced for a study of tissue T cells after allogeneic stem cell transplantation. Note on this clone: Its matching antigen is unknown.

Enrolled prospectively were adult allogeneic hematopoietic cell transplant recipients whose graft-versus-host disease was steroid-refractory. Repertoires were generated with immunoSEQ multiplex PCR, while TCRdb's copy carries only in-frame clones and drops some. Of some 3,100 clones listed, under 70% are singletons. Germline CDR1 KGHSH, CDR2 LQKENI. CDR3 size: 12 residues. V dropped 6 bases and J dropped 4 bases, with 6 bases sitting between them. Findings and limits, study-wide: Across patients, clones rarely overlapped, yet motif clusters were shared tissue-specifically.

The input for sequencing was jejunal tissue, taken at autopsy. This sequence joins TRBV18 and TRBJ2-2; D is uncertain. The clonotype comes from a male patient aged 60 or older with steroid-refractory graft-versus-host disease after an allogeneic stem cell transplant. Some T cells may be the graft donor's. The CDR3 nucleotides read TGTGCCAGCTCCCAAAGCACCGGGGAGCTGTTTTTT. Translation: CASSQSTGELFF.